These T cell receptor beta chains were read from a single sample in a study of T cell changes during pregnancy in multiple sclerosis. Assay: immunoSEQ multiplex PCR; the TCRdb copy retains only in-frame clones and omits some. The repertoire holds under 95,000 clones, with approximately 92% as singletons. Sequencing was performed on peripheral blood, taken after pregnancy. These receptors originate from a female donor with multiple sclerosis, enrolled in a pregnancy study. Each CDR3 is given with its conserved first and last residue. Each record gives: D gene, J gene, V gene, CDR3 protein, CDR3 DNA. D genes are given only for firm matches.

d_gene: TRBD1; j_gene: TRBJ1-5; v_gene: TRBV9; CDR3aa: CASSAQGTLNQPQHF; CDR3nt: TGTGCCAGCAGCGCACAGGGGACGCTCAATCAGCCCCAGCATTTT
d_gene: .; j_gene: TRBJ2-1; v_gene: TRBV2; CDR3aa: CASSVPASGAAEQFF; CDR3nt: TGTGCCAGCAGTGTGCCGGCTAGTGGCGCCGCTGAGCAGTTCTTC
d_gene: TRBD1; j_gene: TRBJ1-2; v_gene: TRBV7-9; CDR3aa: CASSPGGTVDGYTF; CDR3nt: TGTGCCAGCAGCCCAGGGGGGACAGTCGATGGCTACACCTTC
d_gene: .; j_gene: TRBJ2-1; v_gene: TRBV11-3; CDR3aa: CASSLETTGRGGEQFF; CDR3nt: TGTGCCAGCAGCTTAGAGACGACAGGGCGGGGTGGTGAGCAGTTCTTC
d_gene: TRBD2; j_gene: TRBJ2-1; v_gene: TRBV7-8; CDR3aa: CASSLMRTSGDEQFF; CDR3nt: TGTGCCAGCAGCTTAATGAGGACTAGCGGAGATGAGCAGTTCTTC
d_gene: .; j_gene: TRBJ2-7; v_gene: TRBV7-9; CDR3aa: CASSLGGRGKYEQYF; CDR3nt: TGTGCCAGCAGCTTAGGGGGTCGGGGAAAGTACGAGCAGTACTTC
d_gene: TRBD1; j_gene: TRBJ1-1; v_gene: TRBV30; CDR3aa: CASFRGYTEAFF; CDR3nt: TGTGCCTCGTTCAGGGGGTACACTGAAGCTTTCTTT
d_gene: .; j_gene: TRBJ1-2; v_gene: TRBV11-1; CDR3aa: CASSLGDYYGYTF; CDR3nt: TGTGCCAGCAGCCTCGGAGATTACTATGGCTACACCTTC
d_gene: .; j_gene: TRBJ2-5; v_gene: TRBV5-4; CDR3aa: CASSLQAGQETQYF; CDR3nt: TGTGCCAGCAGCTTACAAGCGGGCCAAGAGACCCAGTACTTC
d_gene: .; j_gene: TRBJ1-5; v_gene: TRBV7-8; CDR3aa: CASSQLKNQPQHF; CDR3nt: TGTGCCAGCAGCCAACTCAAAAATCAGCCCCAGCATTTT
d_gene: .; j_gene: TRBJ2-1; v_gene: TRBV5-4; CDR3aa: CASSLGIAEGYNEQFF; CDR3nt: TGTGCCAGCAGCTTGGGGATAGCGGAGGGGTACAATGAGCAGTTCTTC
d_gene: .; j_gene: TRBJ1-1; v_gene: TRBV5-1; CDR3aa: CASSPRTDMNTEAFF; CDR3nt: TGCGCCAGCAGCCCTAGGACGGACATGAACACTGAAGCTTTCTTT
d_gene: .; j_gene: TRBJ2-7; v_gene: TRBV19; CDR3aa: CASSIGPGIPYEQYF; CDR3nt: TGTGCCAGTAGTATAGGCCCAGGGATTCCCTACGAGCAGTACTTC
d_gene: .; j_gene: TRBJ1-2; v_gene: TRBV6-5; CDR3aa: CASSHRSLEGYTF; CDR3nt: TGTGCCAGCAGCCACAGAAGTCTTGAGGGCTACACCTTC
d_gene: TRBD2; j_gene: TRBJ2-1; v_gene: TRBV5-4; CDR3aa: CASSQTSGGENEQFF; CDR3nt: TGTGCCAGCAGCCAGACTAGCGGGGGGGAGAATGAGCAGTTCTTC
d_gene: .; j_gene: TRBJ1-5; v_gene: TRBV7-6; CDR3aa: CASSLGTTAPNQPQHF; CDR3nt: TGTGCCAGCAGCTTAGGGACGACAGCTCCCAATCAGCCCCAGCATTTT
d_gene: .; j_gene: TRBJ2-1; v_gene: TRBV19; CDR3aa: CASSMGGNNEQFF; CDR3nt: TGTGCCAGTAGTATGGGAGGAAACAATGAGCAGTTCTTC
d_gene: .; j_gene: TRBJ2-5; v_gene: TRBV6-5; CDR3aa: CASSYSGGETQYF; CDR3nt: TGTGCCAGCAGTTACTCGGGGGGAGAGACCCAGTACTTC
d_gene: .; j_gene: TRBJ1-2; v_gene: TRBV28; CDR3aa: CASRTRTGNYGYTF; CDR3nt: TGTGCCAGCAGAACTCGAACAGGGAACTATGGCTACACCTTC
d_gene: .; j_gene: TRBJ1-5; v_gene: TRBV19; CDR3aa: CASSMYAVSSNQPQHF; CDR3nt: TGTGCCAGTAGTATGTATGCGGTTTCTAGCAATCAGCCCCAGCATTTT
d_gene: .; j_gene: TRBJ2-7; v_gene: TRBV6-5; CDR3aa: CASKHGSLEQYF; CDR3nt: TGTGCCAGCAAACATGGCTCGCTGGAGCAGTACTTC
d_gene: .; j_gene: TRBJ2-1; v_gene: TRBV11-1; CDR3aa: CASSLQYWRGNEQFF; CDR3nt: TGTGCCAGCAGCTTACAGTATTGGCGGGGCAATGAGCAGTTCTTC
d_gene: TRBD1; j_gene: TRBJ1-2; v_gene: TRBV27; CDR3aa: CASRPQGKGVGGYTF; CDR3nt: TGTGCCAGCAGGCCACAGGGGAAAGGGGTTGGTGGCTACACCTTC